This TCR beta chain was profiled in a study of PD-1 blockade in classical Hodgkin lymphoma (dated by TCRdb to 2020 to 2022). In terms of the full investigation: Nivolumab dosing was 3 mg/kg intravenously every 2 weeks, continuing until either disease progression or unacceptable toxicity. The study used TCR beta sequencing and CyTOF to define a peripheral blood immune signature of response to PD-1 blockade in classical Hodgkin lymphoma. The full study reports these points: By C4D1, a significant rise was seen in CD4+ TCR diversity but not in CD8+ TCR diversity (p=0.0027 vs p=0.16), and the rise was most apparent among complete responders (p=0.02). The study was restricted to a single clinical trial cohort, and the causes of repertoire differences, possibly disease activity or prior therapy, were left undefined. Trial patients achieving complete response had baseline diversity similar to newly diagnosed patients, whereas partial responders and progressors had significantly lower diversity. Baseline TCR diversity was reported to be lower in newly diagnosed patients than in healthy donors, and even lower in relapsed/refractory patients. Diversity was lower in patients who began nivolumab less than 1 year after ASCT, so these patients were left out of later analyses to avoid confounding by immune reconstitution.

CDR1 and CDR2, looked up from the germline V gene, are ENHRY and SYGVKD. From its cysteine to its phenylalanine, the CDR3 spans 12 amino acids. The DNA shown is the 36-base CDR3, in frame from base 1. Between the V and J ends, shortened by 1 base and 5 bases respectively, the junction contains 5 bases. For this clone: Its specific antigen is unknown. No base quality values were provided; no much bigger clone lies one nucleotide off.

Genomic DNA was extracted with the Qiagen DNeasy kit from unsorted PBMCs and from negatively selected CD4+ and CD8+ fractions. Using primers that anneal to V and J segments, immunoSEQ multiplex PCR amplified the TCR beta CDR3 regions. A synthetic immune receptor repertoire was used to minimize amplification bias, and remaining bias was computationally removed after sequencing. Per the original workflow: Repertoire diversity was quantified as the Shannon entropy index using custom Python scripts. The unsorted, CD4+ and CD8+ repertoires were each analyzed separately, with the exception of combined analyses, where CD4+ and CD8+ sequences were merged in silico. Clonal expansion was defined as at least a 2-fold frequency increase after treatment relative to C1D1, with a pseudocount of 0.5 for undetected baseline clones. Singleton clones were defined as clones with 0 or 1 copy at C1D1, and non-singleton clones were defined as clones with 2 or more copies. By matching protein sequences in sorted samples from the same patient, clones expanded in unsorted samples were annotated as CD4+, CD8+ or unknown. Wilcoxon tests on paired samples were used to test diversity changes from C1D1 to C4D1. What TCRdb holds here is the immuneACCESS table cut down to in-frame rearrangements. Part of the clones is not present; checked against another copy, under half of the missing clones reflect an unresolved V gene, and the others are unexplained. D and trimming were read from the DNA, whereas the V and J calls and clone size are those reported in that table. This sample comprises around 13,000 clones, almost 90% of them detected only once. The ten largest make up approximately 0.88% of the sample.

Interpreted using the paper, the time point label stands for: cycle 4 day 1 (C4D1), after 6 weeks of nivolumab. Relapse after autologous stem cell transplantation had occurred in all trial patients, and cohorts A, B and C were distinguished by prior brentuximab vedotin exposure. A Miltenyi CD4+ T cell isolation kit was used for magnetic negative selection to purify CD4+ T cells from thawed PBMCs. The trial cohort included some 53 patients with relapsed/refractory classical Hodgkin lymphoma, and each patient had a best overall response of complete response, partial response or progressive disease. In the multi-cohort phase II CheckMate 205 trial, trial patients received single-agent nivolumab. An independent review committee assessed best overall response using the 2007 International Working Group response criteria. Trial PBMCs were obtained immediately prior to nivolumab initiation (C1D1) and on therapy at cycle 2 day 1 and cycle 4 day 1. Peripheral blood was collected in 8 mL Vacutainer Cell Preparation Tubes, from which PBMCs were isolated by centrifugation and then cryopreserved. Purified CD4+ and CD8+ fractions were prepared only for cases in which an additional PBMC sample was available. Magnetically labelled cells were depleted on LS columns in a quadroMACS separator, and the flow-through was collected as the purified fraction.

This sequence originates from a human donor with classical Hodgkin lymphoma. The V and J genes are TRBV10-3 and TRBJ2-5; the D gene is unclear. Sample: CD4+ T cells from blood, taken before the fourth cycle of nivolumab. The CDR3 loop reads CAISELRETQYF. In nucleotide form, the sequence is TGTGCCATCAGTGAGTTGCGGGAGACCCAGTACTTC.